This T cell receptor (beta chain) is from a study of cytomegalovirus exposure and HLA in healthy donors. Overall study findings and caveats: The study assumed roughly uniform donor sequencing depth for presence/absence analyses.

A multiplex PCR was run with 60 Vbeta primers and 13 Jbeta primers. Some clones are missing from TCRdb's copy, which holds only in-frame ones; the method was immunoSEQ multiplex PCR. The sample has under 150,000 clones, about 59% seen once. In regard to this clone: What it recognizes is unknown.

Sampled while nominally healthy, donors likely had unrecorded immune exposures. This CDR3 is built from 15 residues. Trimming took 6 bases from V and 3 from J, leaving 18 bases between them. In germline, CDR1 is SGHTA, CDR2 FQGNSA. This TCR was recovered from a woman between 40 and 50 years old in good health and CMV-seropositive. The chain joins TRBV7-2 to TRBJ2-7; D may be TRBD2 (5 bases). The sample was PBMCs. The CDR3 region has the DNA TGTGCCAGCAGTTACGGACGGGATGTTGTCTACGAGCAGTACTTC. It encodes CASSYGRDVVYEQYF.